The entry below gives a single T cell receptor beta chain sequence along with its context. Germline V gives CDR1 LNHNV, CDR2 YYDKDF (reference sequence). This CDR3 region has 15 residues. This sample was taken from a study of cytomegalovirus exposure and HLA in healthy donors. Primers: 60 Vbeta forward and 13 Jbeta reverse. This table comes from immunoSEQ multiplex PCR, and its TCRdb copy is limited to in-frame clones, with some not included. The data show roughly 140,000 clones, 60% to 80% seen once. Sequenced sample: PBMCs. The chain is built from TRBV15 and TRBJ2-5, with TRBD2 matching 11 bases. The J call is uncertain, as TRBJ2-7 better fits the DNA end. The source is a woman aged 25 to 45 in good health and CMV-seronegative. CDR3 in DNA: TGTGCCACCAGCGGGGGGACTAGCGGCTTCTACGAGCAGTACTTC. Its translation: CATSGGTSGFYEQYF.